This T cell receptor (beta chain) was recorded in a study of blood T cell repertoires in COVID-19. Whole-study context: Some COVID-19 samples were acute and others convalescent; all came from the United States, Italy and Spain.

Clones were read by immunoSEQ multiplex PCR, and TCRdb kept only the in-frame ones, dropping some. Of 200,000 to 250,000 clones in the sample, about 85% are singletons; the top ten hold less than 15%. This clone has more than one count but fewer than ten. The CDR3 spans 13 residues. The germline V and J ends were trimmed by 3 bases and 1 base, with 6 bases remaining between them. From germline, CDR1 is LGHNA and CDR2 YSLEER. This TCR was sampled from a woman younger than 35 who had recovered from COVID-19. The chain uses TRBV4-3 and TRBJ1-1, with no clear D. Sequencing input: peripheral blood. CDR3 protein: CASSHRENTEAFF. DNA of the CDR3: TGCGCCAGCAGCCACCGGGAGAACACTGAAGCTTTCTTT.